The 20 T cell receptor beta chains in this list originate from one sample, sequenced in a study of blood T cell repertoires in COVID-19. Measured with immunoSEQ multiplex PCR; TCRdb has only the in-frame clones, and not every one. The sample records under 250,000 clones, less than 85% being singletons. Material: peripheral blood. Receptors originate from an elderly woman with acute or convalescent COVID-19.

This clone was seen just once. This rearrangement joins TRBV5-1 to TRBJ2-3, with D perhaps matching TRBD1 (5 bases). Per germline, CDR1 SGHRS and CDR2 YFSETQ. The CDR3 loop spans 15 amino acids. Trimming pared 0 bases from V and 0 bases from J, leaving 8 bases between. The CDR3 DNA is TGCGCCAGCAGCTTGGGAGGACATAGCACAGATACGCAGTATTTT. This sequence encodes CASSLGGHSTDTQYF.

This chain joins TRBV15 and TRBJ1-2; D is undetermined. Germline V gene lookup returns CDR1 LNHNV and CDR2 YYDKDF (reference sequence). The ends were cut back, 5 bases at V and 8 bases at J, with 18 bases in the middle. The CDR3 is made up of 14 amino acids. In DNA form, the CDR3 reads TGTGCCACCAGCTCCCCGGCGGCGGGCTCGGGCTACACCTTC. This translates into CATSSPAAGSGYTF.

The chain links TRBV5-6 to TRBJ1-5, with D tentatively TRBD1 (5 bases). CDR1 and CDR2 (germline): SGHDT, YYEEEE. The CDR3 is 15 residues long. V lost 4 bases and J 6 bases, leaving 17 bases between the germline ends. CDR3 sequence: CASSSGNFGGQPQHF. Written as DNA, the CDR3 is TGTGCCAGCAGCAGCGGGAACTTTGGGGGTCAGCCCCAGCATTTT.

This clone was found a few times. The chain joins TRBV3-1 (or the pseudogene TRBV3-2) to TRBJ2-7; D possibly corresponds to TRBD2 (6 bases). This CDR3 has 15 residues. Germline-derived CDR1 and CDR2 are LGHDT and YNNKEL (reference sequence). V lost 1 base and J lost 3, with 13 bases in between. CDR3 sequence: CASSQGPEGRYEQYF. The CDR3 DNA reads TGTGCCAGCAGCCAAGGTCCGGAGGGACGCTACGAGCAGTACTTC.

This sequence joins TRBV18 and TRBJ1-5; D ambiguous. Trimming removed 6 bases at V and 2 bases at J, with 11 bases between. The CDR3 is 14 amino acids. CDR1 KGHSH and CDR2 LQKENI come from the germline V gene. This chain's CDR3 is CASSRKDGNQPQHF. The CDR3, as DNA: TGTGCCAGCTCGCGGAAGGATGGCAATCAGCCCCAGCATTTT.

The chain combines TRBV2 with TRBJ2-1; unclear D gene. V was shortened by 6 bases and J by 4 bases, with 10 bases between the two germline ends. This CDR3 region has 13 residues. CDR1 is SNHLY and CDR2 is FYNNEI in the germline V gene. Written as DNA, the CDR3 is TGTGCCAGCAGGGCACGGGTTTACAATGAGCAGTTCTTC. Translation gives CASRARVYNEQFF. Using reference TRBV2 and TRBJ2-1 for the parts outside the CDR3, the full variable domain is EPEVTQTPSHQVTQMGQEVILRCVPISNHLYFYWYRQILGQKVEFLVSFYNNEISEKSEIFDDQFSVERPDGSNFTLKIRSTKLEDSAMYFCASRARVYNEQFFGPGTRLTVL.

This clone was seen just once. This chain uses TRBV2 with TRBJ1-4; 7 bases agree with TRBD1. The germline CDR1 and CDR2 sequences are SNHLY and FYNNEI. V shed 1 base and J 10 bases; nucleotides not matched to a gene: 12. The CDR3 contains 16 residues. The CDR3, as DNA: TGTGCCAGCAGTGAAGGGGTGACAGGGTTGGGCGGAAAACTGTTTTTT. It specifies CASSEGVTGLGGKLFF.

The V gene is TRBV6-5, the J gene TRBJ2-4; 10 bases are a match to TRBD1. J gave up 5 bases and V 2 bases, and 3 bases lay outside the gene matches. CDR3 length: 15 amino acids. The V gene's germline CDR1 is MNHEY and CDR2 SVGAGI. CDR3 DNA sequence: TGTGCCAGCAGTTACGGAGGGACAGGGGAAAACATTCAGTACTTC. This encodes CASSYGGTGENIQYF.

The rearrangement uses TRBV4-1 and TRBJ1-4; TRBD1 matches 7 bases. Germline CDR1 MGHRA, CDR2 YSYEKL. The trim removed 0 bases at V and 7 bases at J, leaving 5 bases unmatched. The CDR3 has 15 amino acids. CDR3 in DNA: TGCGCCAGCAGCCAAGATCCCAGGGGGGCTGAAAAACTGTTTTTT. Translation gives CASSQDPRGAEKLFF.

In this sample, this clone turned up once. The chain carries TRBV30 and TRBJ1-4; 8 nucleotides agree with TRBD1. The CDR3 spans 15 residues. CDR1 and CDR2 (germline): GTSNPN, SVGIG (reference sequence). Losses at the gene ends were 2 bases for V and 8 bases for J; bases not matched to a gene: 10. CDR3 nucleotide sequence: TGTGCCTGGAGTAAAGGACAGGGTCCGGCGGAAAAACTGTTTTTT. This translates into CAWSKGQGPAEKLFF.

The J gene is TRBJ1-1, the V gene TRBV4-2, with TRBD1 matching 7 bases. With 1 base clipped from V and 5 bases from J, the junction kept 19 bases outside the gene matches. The germline V gene encodes CDR1 LGHNA and CDR2 YNFKEQ. This CDR3 contains 19 residues. The CDR3 reads CASSQAFVGRGRGRTEAFF. The CDR3 nucleotides read TGTGCCAGCAGCCAAGCATTTGTTGGACGCGGGAGGGGGCGTACTGAAGCTTTCTTT.

This clone was seen a few times. In DNA form, the CDR3 reads TGTGCCAGCAGTACGGACAGGGAGACCCAGTACTTC. This gives the protein CASSTDRETQYF. The rearrangement joins TRBV25-1 to TRBJ2-5; TRBD1 aligns across 7 bases. V shed 5 bases and J 5 bases; nucleotides not matched to a gene: 2. Germline V gene data show CDR1 as MGHDK and CDR2 as SYGVNS. The CDR3 is 12 amino acids.

V and J are TRBV5-1 and TRBJ1-2; no definite D call. CDR1 is SGHRS, CDR2 YFSETQ, per germline. Between the trimmed V and J ends, which lost 0 bases and 6 bases, there was a span of 12 bases. The CDR3 consists of 14 residues. CDR3 in amino acids: CASSLAGSSNGYTF. The CDR3 coding sequence is TGCGCCAGCAGCTTGGCCGGGAGCAGCAATGGCTACACCTTC.

In this sample, this clone turned up once. This chain joins TRBV5-8 and TRBJ1-6; 9 nucleotides agree with TRBD1. Germline-derived CDR1 and CDR2 are SGHTS and YDEGEE. The CDR3 consists of 18 residues. V was pared by 4 bases and J by 2 bases, with 10 bases of the junction left unmatched. The CDR3 reads CASSKGQGLLAYNSPLHF. The CDR3 region has the DNA TGTGCCAGCAGCAAAGGACAGGGGCTATTGGCCTATAATTCACCCCTCCACTTT.

This clone appeared a few times. V and J are TRBV7-3 and TRBJ2-3; tentative D call: TRBD1 (6 bases). The V end lost 4 bases, the J end lost 3 bases, and 8 bases lay between the germline ends. CDR1 and CDR2 from the germline V gene are SGHTA and FQGTGA. The CDR3 has 13 residues. The CDR3 protein is CASSWGPTDTQYF. As DNA, the CDR3 is TGTGCCAGCAGCTGGGGGCCGACAGATACGCAGTATTTT.

V gene TRBV4-3 combines with J gene TRBJ1-3; 7 positions match TRBD1. V lost 0 bases, J lost 7 bases, and 9 bases stayed unmatched. CDR3 length equals 16 residues. The germline gives CDR1 LGHNA, CDR2 YSLEER. CDR3 sequence (DNA): TGCGCCAGCAGCCAAGATAAGGGGGCGCTTTGGAACACCATATATTTT. Translating gives CASSQDKGALWNTIYF.

The chain links TRBV19 to TRBJ2-1; D is possibly TRBD2 (6 bases). Germline CDR1 and CDR2: LNHDA and SQIVND (reference sequence). The CDR3 extends over 16 amino acids. Trimming removed 4 bases from V and 6 bases from J, with 19 bases in between. The CDR3 loop is CASSTPSARRVNEQFF. CDR3 sequence (DNA): TGTGCCAGTAGTACCCCTAGCGCCCGGAGGGTCAATGAGCAGTTCTTC.

The chain recombines TRBV7-9 with TRBJ2-1, with TRBD2 matching 8 bases. Germline V CDR1 and CDR2: SEHNR, FQNEAQ (reference sequence). Trimming at V came to 2 bases and at J to 9 bases, leaving 6 bases not matched to a gene. This CDR3 region has 14 residues. As DNA, the CDR3 is TGTGCCAGCAGCTTAAGTTCACTAGCGGTTGAGCAGTTCTTC. This translates into CASSLSSLAVEQFF.

This clone was detected once. The chain joins TRBV5-1 to TRBJ2-1; TRBD2 matches at 9 bases. CDR3 length equals 20 residues. With 0 bases clipped from V and 0 bases from J, the junction kept 13 bases outside the gene matches. Per the germline V gene, CDR1 is SGHRS and CDR2 is YFSETQ. The CDR3 sequence: CASSLAWAGGSPSSYNEQFF. The CDR3 DNA is TGCGCCAGCAGCTTGGCCTGGGCGGGGGGGTCCCCTAGCTCCTACAATGAGCAGTTCTTC.

This chain links TRBV27 with TRBJ1-5, with D tentatively TRBD1 (5 bases). Per germline, CDR1 MNHEY and CDR2 SMNVEV (reference sequence). The CDR3 extends over 16 amino acids. V shed 2 bases and J shed 0 bases, with 11 bases lying between them. As DNA, the CDR3 is TGTGCCAGCAGTTTAAGGGGCCAATATAGCAATCAGCCCCAGCATTTT. The encoded protein is CASSLRGQYSNQPQHF.